This T cell receptor (beta chain) was captured in a study of T cell clusters in autoimmune cytopenias. Whole-study results and caveats: A dominant lymphoma-associated repertoire apparently masked the cluster-lack signature in secondary cytopenia versus chronic lymphocytic leukemia.

TRB amplification used around 260 ng of peripheral blood genomic DNA. In the case of this clonotype: The target antigen is unknown.

Multiplex touch-down PCR amplified TRB using TRB-A and TRB-B pools in one tube. From the multiplex PCR reads, TCRdb lists one entry per CDR3 protein and no DNA. The table for this sample gives 7,000 or so distinct CDR3 sequences. The germline gives CDR1 GTSNPN, CDR2 SVGIG (reference sequence). The length of the CDR3 is 11 residues. The same data also went into a second study, on T cell repertoires in aging, cancer and after chemotherapy.

The sample comprised peripheral blood. This TCR came from a human donor in good health. The rearrangement joins TRBV30 to TRBJ1-2. CDR3 sequence reads: CAWSTGPGYTF.